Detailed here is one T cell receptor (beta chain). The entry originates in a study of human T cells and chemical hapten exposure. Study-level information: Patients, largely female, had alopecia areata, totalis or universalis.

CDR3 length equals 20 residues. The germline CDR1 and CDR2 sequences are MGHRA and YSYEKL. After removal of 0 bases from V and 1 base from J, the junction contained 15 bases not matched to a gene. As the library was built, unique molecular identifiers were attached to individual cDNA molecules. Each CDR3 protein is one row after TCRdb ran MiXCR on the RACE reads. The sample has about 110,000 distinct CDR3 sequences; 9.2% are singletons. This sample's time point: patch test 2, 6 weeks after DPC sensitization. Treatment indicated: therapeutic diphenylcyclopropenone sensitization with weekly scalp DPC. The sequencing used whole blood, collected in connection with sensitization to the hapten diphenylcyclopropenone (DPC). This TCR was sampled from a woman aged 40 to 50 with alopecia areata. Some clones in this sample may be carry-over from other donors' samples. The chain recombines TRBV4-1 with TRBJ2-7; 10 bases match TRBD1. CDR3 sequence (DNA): TGCGCCAGCAGCCAAGATATGTCCCAGGCGGGACAGGGGAGTTCCTACGAGCAGTACTTC. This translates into CASSQDMSQAGQGSSYEQYF.